Listed below are T cell receptor beta chains from one sample, sequenced in a study of blood T cell repertoires in COVID-19. Profiling relied on immunoSEQ multiplex PCR, and the TCRdb table lists in-frame clones only, not all of them. The table records some 220,000 clones, 80% of them present only once. Sequenced sample: peripheral blood. The receptor source for this set is a human donor in a cohort sampled during active COVID-19. The CDR3 runs from the conserved cysteine through the conserved F or W. The D gene is left open where the match is weak. The size entry is marked missing in some rows and otherwise reads once, few, many or a size class.

J gene	clone size	D gene	V gene	CDR3 protein	CDR3 DNA
TRBJ2-5	NA	TRBD2	TRBV29-1	CSAERGAGETQYF	TGCAGCGCCGAGCGGGGGGCCGGGGAGACCCAGTACTTC
TRBJ1-1	few	NA	TRBV28	CASSWGGTEAFF	TGTGCCAGCAGTTGGGGGGGCACTGAAGCTTTCTTT
TRBJ2-6	once	TRBD2	TRBV7-2	CASSMSGGSSGANVLTF	TGTGCCAGCAGTATGAGCGGGGGTAGCTCTGGGGCCAACGTCCTGACTTTC
TRBJ1-1	NA	NA	TRBV4-3	CASSQGRGLNTEAFF	TGCGCCAGCAGCCAAGGGAGAGGGCTGAACACTGAAGCTTTCTTT
TRBJ1-1	many	TRBD1	TRBV10-2	CASTFDRATEAFF	TGCGCCAGCACCTTCGACAGGGCCACTGAAGCTTTCTTT
TRBJ1-2	NA	NA	TRBV9	CASSAQGGDYGYTF	TGTGCCAGCAGCGCTCAAGGAGGAGACTATGGCTACACCTTC
TRBJ1-2	NA	TRBD1	TRBV5-1	CASSLGDRGYGYTF	TGCGCCAGCAGCTTGGGTGACAGGGGCTATGGCTACACCTTC
TRBJ2-7	NA	NA	TRBV19	CASSIVRSSSYEQYF	TGTGCCAGTAGTATAGTGCGCTCTTCTTCCTACGAGCAGTACTTC
TRBJ1-2	NA	NA	TRBV9	CASSVASLGNYGYTF	TGTGCCAGCAGCGTAGCGTCCCTGGGCAACTATGGCTACACCTTC
TRBJ1-1	NA	TRBD1	TRBV2	CASRRGQIMNTEAFF	TGTGCCAGCAGGAGGGGACAGATAATGAACACTGAAGCTTTCTTT
TRBJ2-3	NA	TRBD1	TRBV6-8	CASSNYRGWGTDTQYF	TGTGCCAGCAGTAACTACAGGGGATGGGGCACAGATACGCAGTATTTT
TRBJ1-5	NA	NA	TRBV5-1	CASSLSGSYSNQPQHF	TGCGCCAGCAGCCTTTCCGGGAGTTATAGCAATCAGCCCCAGCATTTT
TRBJ1-1	NA	NA	TRBV2	CASSERGRMNTEAFF	TGTGCCAGCAGCGAGAGGGGGAGAATGAACACTGAAGCTTTCTTT
TRBJ2-1	NA	TRBD1	TRBV28	CASRYNLGQRNNEQFF	TGTGCCAGCAGATACAATTTGGGACAGAGGAACAATGAGCAGTTCTTC
TRBJ2-7	NA	NA	TRBV7-9	CASSPTLRAYEQYF	TGTGCCAGCAGCCCTACCCTGAGGGCCTACGAGCAGTACTTC
TRBJ1-1	NA	NA	TRBV5-1	CASSLTPGMNTEAFF	TGCGCCAGCAGCTTAACTCCGGGGATGAACACTGAAGCTTTCTTT
TRBJ1-1	NA	TRBD1	TRBV29-1	CSVGQGETEAFF	TGCAGCGTTGGACAGGGGGAGACTGAAGCTTTCTTT
TRBJ2-2	NA	NA	TRBV28	CASSFLSVVASVTGELFF	TGTGCCAGCAGTTTCCTCAGCGTGGTGGCTAGCGTGACCGGGGAGCTGTTTTTT
TRBJ1-4	NA	TRBD1	TRBV4-3	CASSQDRGAEKLFF	TGCGCCAGCAGCCAAGACAGGGGGGCCGAAAAACTGTTTTTT
TRBJ2-2	once	NA	TRBV9	CASSVDEAPGELFF	TGTGCCAGCAGCGTAGATGAAGCACCCGGGGAGCTGTTTTTT
TRBJ1-4	few	TRBD1	TRBV7-2	CASSLQGQGVPNEKLFF	TGTGCCAGCAGCTTACAGGGACAGGGGGTTCCTAATGAAAAACTGTTTTTT
TRBJ2-4	NA	NA	TRBV6-5	CASSRSPGENIQYF	TGTGCCAGCAGTAGGTCCCCGGGGGAAAACATTCAGTACTTC
TRBJ1-2	few	NA	TRBV21-1	CASSKERGRKRYGYTF	TGTGCCAGCAGCAAAGAGAGGGGGCGCAAGCGCTATGGCTACACCTTC
TRBJ2-7	NA	NA	TRBV11-2	CASSLTTGPVAPYEQYF	TGTGCCAGCAGCTTAACGACAGGCCCCGTAGCCCCCTACGAGCAGTACTTC
TRBJ2-7	NA	NA	TRBV11-2	CASSFASYEQYF	TGTGCCAGCAGCTTTGCTAGCTACGAGCAGTACTTC
TRBJ2-7	few	TRBD1	TRBV5-4	CASRKTGTNEQYF	TGTGCCAGCAGAAAGACAGGGACCAACGAGCAGTACTTC
TRBJ1-2	NA	NA	TRBV28	CASSLAGAGYGYTF	TGTGCCAGCAGTTTGGCAGGGGCCGGCTATGGCTACACCTTC
TRBJ1-2	NA	NA	TRBV7-2	CASSSSGVNYGYTF	TGTGCCAGCAGCTCATCCGGGGTTAACTATGGCTACACCTTC
TRBJ1-1	many	NA	TRBV6-5	CASSYSGGANTEAFF	TGTGCCAGCAGTTACTCGGGAGGGGCAAACACTGAAGCTTTCTTT
TRBJ2-5	NA	TRBD1	TRBV7-7	CATSRDRVKETQYF	TGTGCTACTTCCCGGGACAGGGTCAAAGAGACCCAGTACTTC
TRBJ1-5	NA	NA	TRBV4-2	CASSQGRGSNQPQHF	TGTGCCAGCAGCCAAGGTCGGGGAAGCAATCAGCCCCAGCATTTT
TRBJ2-7	NA	TRBD1	TRBV5-1	CASSKQDRAGDEQYF	TGCGCCAGCAGCAAACAGGACAGGGCTGGCGACGAGCAGTACTTC
TRBJ2-3	few	TRBD2	TRBV3-1/TRBV3-2	CASSQGRTRGGDTQYF	TGTGCCAGCAGCCAAGGGCGGACCCGGGGAGGGGATACGCAGTATTTT
TRBJ1-1	NA	NA	TRBV12-3/TRBV12-4	CASSLKPNTEAFF	TGTGCCAGCAGTTTAAAGCCGAACACTGAAGCTTTCTTT
TRBJ2-2	NA	NA	TRBV15	CATSRDSRVGGELFF	TGTGCCACCAGCAGAGATAGCAGGGTCGGCGGGGAGCTGTTTTTT
TRBJ1-1	NA	NA	TRBV10-3	CAISTIDTEAFF	TGTGCCATCAGCACGATAGACACTGAAGCTTTCTTT
TRBJ1-5	NA	NA	TRBV21-1	CASNSGQGADEDQPQHF	TGTGCCAGCAACTCAGGACAGGGGGCTGATGAGGATCAGCCCCAGCATTTT
TRBJ2-1	NA	NA	TRBV7-9	CASSHRQVGQFF	TGTGCCAGCAGCCACCGACAGGTCGGCCAGTTCTTC
TRBJ2-7	NA	NA	TRBV11-2	CASSSLLRHEQYF	TGTGCCAGCAGCTCCTTGCTGCGTCACGAGCAGTACTTC
TRBJ2-3	NA	NA	TRBV7-2	CASSSNPTDTQYF	TGTGCCAGCAGCTCCAATCCAACAGATACGCAGTATTTT
TRBJ2-7	NA	TRBD2	TRBV6-5	CASSYVASGSYEQYF	TGTGCCAGCAGTTACGTAGCTAGCGGGTCCTACGAGCAGTACTTC
TRBJ2-3	NA	NA	TRBV30	CAWSSSGSNTDTQYF	TGTGCCTGGAGTTCCTCAGGCTCAAACACAGATACGCAGTATTTT
TRBJ2-5	NA	TRBD1	TRBV27	CASSSGTGGVETQYF	TGTGCCAGCAGTTCCGGGACAGGGGGCGTAGAGACCCAGTACTTC
TRBJ1-3	few	TRBD1	TRBV5-4	CASSLQGANGNTIYF	TGTGCCAGCAGCTTGCAGGGGGCAAATGGAAACACCATATATTTT
TRBJ1-6	once	TRBD1	TRBV27	CASRPGGQGLNSPLHF	TGTGCCAGCAGACCAGGGGGCCAGGGTCTTAATTCACCCCTCCACTTT
TRBJ1-3	NA	NA	TRBV9	CASSVNNLRDTIYF	TGTGCCAGCAGCGTCAACAACCTCAGGGACACCATATATTTT
TRBJ1-5	NA	TRBD1	TRBV5-1	CASSPTGGNQPQHF	TGCGCCAGCAGCCCAACAGGGGGCAATCAGCCCCAGCATTTT
TRBJ2-3	NA	TRBD2	TRBV5-1	CASTRQASGGPSTDTQYF	TGCGCCAGCACTCGGCAGGCTAGCGGGGGTCCAAGCACAGATACGCAGTATTTT
TRBJ1-2	NA	NA	TRBV6-1	CASSEGRQSGYTF	TGTGCCAGCAGTGAAGGCAGACAAAGTGGCTACACCTTC
TRBJ2-3	once	TRBD2	TRBV19	CASSTVLAGGPTDTQYF	TGTGCCAGTAGTACCGTACTAGCGGGGGGGCCCACAGATACGCAGTATTTT
TRBJ2-7	NA	TRBD2	TRBV28	CASIPRASGSEQYF	TGTGCCAGCATCCCAAGGGCTAGCGGGTCCGAGCAGTACTTC
TRBJ1-5	NA	NA	TRBV5-5	CASSLGLLGGNQPQHF	TGTGCCAGCAGCTTGGGGCTCCTCGGGGGCAATCAGCCCCAGCATTTT
TRBJ2-7	NA	TRBD1	TRBV5-6	CASSYGTGAYEQYF	TGTGCCAGCAGCTACGGGACAGGGGCCTACGAGCAGTACTTC
TRBJ2-1	NA	TRBD1	TRBV28	CASSLLDRAYNEQFF	TGTGCCAGCAGTTTATTGGACAGGGCCTACAATGAGCAGTTCTTC
TRBJ1-3	NA	NA	TRBV3-1/TRBV3-2	CASSQEAGTDKTGGNTIYF	TGTGCCAGCAGCCAAGAAGCCGGGACGGATAAGACAGGTGGAAACACCATATATTTT
TRBJ1-1	few	NA	TRBV5-4	CASREGGMNTEAFF	TGTGCCAGCAGGGAGGGGGGGATGAACACTGAAGCTTTCTTT
TRBJ2-7	NA	NA	TRBV9	CASSSNYEQYF	TGTGCCAGCAGCTCTAACTACGAGCAGTACTTC
TRBJ2-4	NA	NA	TRBV4-2	CASSQDGDTNIQYF	TGTGCCAGCAGCCAAGATGGGGACACTAACATTCAGTACTTC
TRBJ1-1	NA	TRBD1	TRBV7-9	CASSPGTENTEAFF	TGTGCCAGCAGCCCAGGGACAGAGAACACTGAAGCTTTCTTT
TRBJ2-1	NA	NA	TRBV14	CASSRLRGSYNEQFF	TGTGCCAGCAGCCGCCTCAGGGGATCCTACAATGAGCAGTTCTTC